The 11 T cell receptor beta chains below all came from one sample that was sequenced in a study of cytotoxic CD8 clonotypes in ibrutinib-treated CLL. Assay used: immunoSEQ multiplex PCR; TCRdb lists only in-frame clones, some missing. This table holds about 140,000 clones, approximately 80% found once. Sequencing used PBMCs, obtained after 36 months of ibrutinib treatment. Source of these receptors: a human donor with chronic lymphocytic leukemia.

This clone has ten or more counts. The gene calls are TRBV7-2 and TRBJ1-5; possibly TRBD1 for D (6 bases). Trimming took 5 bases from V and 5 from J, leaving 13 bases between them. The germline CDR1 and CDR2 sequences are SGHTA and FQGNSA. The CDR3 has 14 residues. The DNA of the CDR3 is TGTGCCAGCAGCCCGGGGGACATCCATCAGCCCCAGCATTTT. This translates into CASSPGDIHQPQHF.

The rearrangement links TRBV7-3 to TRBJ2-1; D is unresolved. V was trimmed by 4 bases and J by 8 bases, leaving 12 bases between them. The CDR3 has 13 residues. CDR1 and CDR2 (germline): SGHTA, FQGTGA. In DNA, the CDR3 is TGTGCCAGCAGCTCGTCATTCGGGTATGAGCAGTTCTTC. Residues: CASSSSFGYEQFF.

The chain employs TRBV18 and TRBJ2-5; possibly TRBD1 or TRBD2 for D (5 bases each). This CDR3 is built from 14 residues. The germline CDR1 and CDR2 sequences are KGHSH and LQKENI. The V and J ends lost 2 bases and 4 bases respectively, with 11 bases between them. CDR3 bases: TGTGCCAGCTCACCATCGAGGGGCCCAGAGACCCAGTACTTC. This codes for CASSPSRGPETQYF.

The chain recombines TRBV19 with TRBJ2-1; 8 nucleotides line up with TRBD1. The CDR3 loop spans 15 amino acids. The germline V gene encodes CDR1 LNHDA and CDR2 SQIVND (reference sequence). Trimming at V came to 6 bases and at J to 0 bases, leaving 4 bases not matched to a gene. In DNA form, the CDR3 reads TGTGCCAGTAGGCGGACAGGGAGCTCCTACAATGAGCAGTTCTTC. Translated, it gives CASRRTGSSYNEQFF. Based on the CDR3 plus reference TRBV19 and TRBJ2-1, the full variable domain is DGGITQSPKYLFRKEGQNVTLSCEQNLNHDAMYWYRQDPGQGLRLIYYSQIVNDFQKGDIAEGYSVSREKKESFPLTVTSAQKNPTAFYLCASRRTGSSYNEQFFGPGTRLTVL.

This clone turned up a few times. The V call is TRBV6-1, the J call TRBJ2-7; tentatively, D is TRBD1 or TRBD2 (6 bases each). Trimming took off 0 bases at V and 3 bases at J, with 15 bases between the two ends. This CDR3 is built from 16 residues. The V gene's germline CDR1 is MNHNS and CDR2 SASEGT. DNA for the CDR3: TGTGCCAGCAGTGAAGCGGGGGCGGGACGATTCTACGAGCAGTACTTC. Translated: CASSEAGAGRFYEQYF.

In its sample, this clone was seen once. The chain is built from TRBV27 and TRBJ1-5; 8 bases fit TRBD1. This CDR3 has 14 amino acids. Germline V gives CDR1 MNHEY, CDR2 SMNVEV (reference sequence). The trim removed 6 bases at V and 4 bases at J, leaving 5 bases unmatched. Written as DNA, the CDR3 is TGTGCCAGCAGCTCACAGGGGGGAAATCAGCCCCAGCATTTT. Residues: CASSSQGGNQPQHF.

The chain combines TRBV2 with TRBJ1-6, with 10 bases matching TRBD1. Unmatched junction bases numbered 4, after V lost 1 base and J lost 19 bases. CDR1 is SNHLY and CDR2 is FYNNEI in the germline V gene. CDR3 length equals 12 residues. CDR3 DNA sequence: TGTGCCAGCAGTGAAGTAAGGGGACAGGGGCACTTT. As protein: CASSEVRGQGHF.

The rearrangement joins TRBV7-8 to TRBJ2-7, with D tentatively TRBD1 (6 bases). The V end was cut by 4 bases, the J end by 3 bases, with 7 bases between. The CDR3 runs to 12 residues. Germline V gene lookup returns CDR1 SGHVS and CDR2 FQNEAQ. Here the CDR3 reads CASSWDNYEQYF. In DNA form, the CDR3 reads TGTGCCAGCAGCTGGGACAACTACGAGCAGTACTTC.

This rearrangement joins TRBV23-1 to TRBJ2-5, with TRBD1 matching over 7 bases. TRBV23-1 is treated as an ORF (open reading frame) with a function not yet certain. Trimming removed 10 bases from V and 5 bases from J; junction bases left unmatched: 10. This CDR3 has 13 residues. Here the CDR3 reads CATHRGGCETQYF. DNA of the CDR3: TGCGCCACCCACAGGGGTGGATGTGAGACCCAGTACTTC.

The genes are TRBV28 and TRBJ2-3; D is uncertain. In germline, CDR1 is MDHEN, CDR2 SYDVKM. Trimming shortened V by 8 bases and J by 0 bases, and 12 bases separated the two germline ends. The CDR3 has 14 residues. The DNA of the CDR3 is TGTGCCAGCCGTAGGGAAATTAGCACAGATACGCAGTATTTT. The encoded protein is CASRREISTDTQYF.

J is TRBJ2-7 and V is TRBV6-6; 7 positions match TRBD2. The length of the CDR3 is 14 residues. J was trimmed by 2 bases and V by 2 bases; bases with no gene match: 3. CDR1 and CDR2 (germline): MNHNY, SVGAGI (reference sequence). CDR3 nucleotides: TGTGCCAGCAGTTACGGGGGGGTACCCTACGAGCAGTACTTC. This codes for CASSYGGVPYEQYF.